The next 29 T cell receptor beta chains were all read from a single sample in a study of cytomegalovirus exposure and HLA in healthy donors. Use of 60 Vbeta and 13 Jbeta primers characterized the PCR. Measured with immunoSEQ multiplex PCR; TCRdb has only the in-frame clones, and not every one. The sample records tens of thousands of clones, approximately 84% being singletons. Material for sequencing was PBMCs. These receptors came from a man between 18 and 35 years old in good health and CMV-seronegative.

The rearrangement links TRBV28 to TRBJ2-3, with D uncertain. This CDR3 spans 14 amino acids. V was cut by 5 bases and J by 1 base, with 10 bases left in between. Germline-derived CDR1 and CDR2 are MDHEN and SYDVKM. The CDR3 DNA follows: TGTGCCAGCAGTCATGGCGGCCGCACAGATACGCAGTATTTT. Protein product: CASSHGGRTDTQYF. Complete variable domain (other parts from reference TRBV28 and TRBJ2-3): DVKVTQSSRYLVKRTGEKVFLECVQDMDHENMFWYRQDPGLGLRLIYFSYDVKMKEKGDIPEGYSVSREKKERFSLILESASTNQTSMYLCASSHGGRTDTQYFGPGTRLTVL.

This clone was recorded once. This chain connects TRBV29-1 to TRBJ2-3, with a possible D match to TRBD2 (5 bases). V lost 4 bases to trimming and J lost 3 bases, with 17 bases between them. The CDR3 runs 15 residues. Germline loops: CDR1 SQVTM, CDR2 ANQGSEA. CDR3 amino acids: CSVVKGSGGTDTQYF. The CDR3, as DNA: TGCAGCGTTGTTAAGGGAAGCGGCGGGACAGATACGCAGTATTTT.

This clone was seen only once. The gene calls are TRBV5-1 and TRBJ2-1; 10 nucleotides agree with TRBD2. Trimming removed 1 base from V and 6 bases from J; junction bases left unmatched: 4. The germline gives CDR1 SGHRS, CDR2 YFSETQ. The CDR3 sequence is 15 residues long. The CDR3 spells CASSLSLAGSNEQFF. For the CDR3, the DNA is TGCGCCAGCAGCTTGTCACTAGCGGGGAGCAATGAGCAGTTCTTC.

The J gene is TRBJ1-4, the V gene TRBV9; TRBD1 agrees at 7 bases. The CDR3 runs to 17 residues. CDR1 is SGDLS, CDR2 YYNGEE, per germline. Losses at the gene ends were 1 base for V and 3 bases for J; bases not matched to a gene: 9. As DNA, the CDR3 is TGTGCCAGCAGCGTAACTCGATCCAGGGGGTCTAATGAAAAACTGTTTTTT. Its protein product is CASSVTRSRGSNEKLFF.

CDR3 nucleotide sequence: TGTGCCAGCAGGGGGGGCCGGGACAGGGGACAGACGGGTGGCTACACCTTC. Translating it yields CASRGGRDRGQTGGYTF. The V call is TRBV11-2, the J call TRBJ1-2, with 10 bases that match TRBD1. V gave up 6 bases and J gave up 7 bases; unmatched junction bases: 17. CDR3 length equals 17 residues. Germline V CDR1 and CDR2: SGHAT, FQNNGV.

The CDR3 loop is CASSSSGGSGNTIYF. The CDR3, as DNA: TGCGCCAGCAGCTCTTCCGGCGGGTCTGGAAACACCATATATTTT. This chain joins TRBV5-1 and TRBJ1-3, with no clear D. V was pared by 3 bases and J by 1 base, with 11 bases between. CDR1 is SGHRS, CDR2 YFSETQ, per germline. This CDR3 spans 15 amino acids.

The chain combines TRBV20-1 with TRBJ2-7; D perhaps matches TRBD2 (7 bases). The CDR3 is 11 residues long. Looked up from germline, CDR1 is DFQATT and CDR2 is SNEGSKA (reference sequence). The ends were cut back, 7 bases at V and 5 bases at J, with 12 bases in the middle. The CDR3 DNA reads as TGCAGTGGCGCGGGGGCCGACGAGCAGTACTTC. This gives the protein CSGAGADEQYF.

As for this clone: Other DNA sequences in this sample translate to the same CDR3. The chain is built from TRBV6-5 and TRBJ2-7; no clear D gene. The CDR3 runs to 12 residues. Germline V gene sequence: CDR1 MNHEY, CDR2 SVGAGI. Trimming cost V 5 bases and J 1 base, with 6 bases left between them. CDR3 residues: CASSPTSYEQYF. CDR3 DNA: TGTGCCAGCAGTCCGACTTCCTACGAGCAGTACTTC.

This chain uses TRBV7-9 with TRBJ1-5, with D possibly matching TRBD1 (5 bases). The germline V gene encodes CDR1 SEHNR and CDR2 FQNEAQ (reference sequence). The V gene lost 1 base and the J gene lost 8 bases, with 12 bases spanning the gap. The CDR3 extends over 14 amino acids. CDR3 in amino acids: CASSLVGAWEPQHF. The DNA for the CDR3 is TGTGCCAGCAGCTTAGTTGGGGCGTGGGAGCCCCAGCATTTT.

This clone has only a few counts. The chain employs TRBV27 and TRBJ1-5, with D perhaps TRBD1 (6 bases). V was clipped by 2 bases and J by 4 bases, with 15 bases between them. There are 16 residues in the CDR3. Germline values: CDR1 MNHEY, CDR2 SMNVEV (reference sequence). The DNA for the CDR3 is TGTGCCAGCAGTTTAAGCTCGACAGGTACGAATCAGCCCCAGCATTTT. This codes for CASSLSSTGTNQPQHF.

The chain joins TRBV2 to TRBJ1-1; the D is unclear. Germline V gene lookup returns CDR1 SNHLY and CDR2 FYNNEI. Between the trimmed V and J ends, which lost 6 bases and 1 base, there was a span of 9 bases. This CDR3 has 13 residues. The CDR3 DNA follows: TGTGCCAGCAGCTTCACACAGAACACTGAAGCTTTCTTT. Translated, it gives CASSFTQNTEAFF.

The rearrangement links TRBV6-1 to TRBJ1-1; 8 nucleotides align to TRBD1. CDR1 is MNHNS and CDR2 is SASEGT in the germline V gene. This CDR3 region has 17 residues. Trimming at V came to 2 bases and at J to 0 bases, leaving 8 bases not matched to a gene. In DNA, the CDR3 is TGTGCCAGCAGTGAACGGGTGACAGGGGCCTTGAACACTGAAGCTTTCTTT. It translates to CASSERVTGALNTEAFF.

Here the CDR3 reads CASRETVKETQYF. The CDR3 DNA reads as TGTGCCAGCAGGGAGACGGTAAAAGAGACCCAGTACTTC. J is TRBJ2-5 and V is TRBV6-5; D remains unclear. Germline CDR1 and CDR2: MNHEY and SVGAGI. CDR3 length equals 13 residues. Trimming left V 6 bases short and J 3 bases short, with 11 bases between.

The rearrangement links TRBV29-1 to TRBJ1-2; D call uncertain. Germline values: CDR1 SQVTM, CDR2 ANQGSEA. This CDR3 comprises 15 residues. V was pared by 3 bases and J by 4 bases, with 18 bases between. The CDR3 sequence is CSVDSQAQRSYGYTF. The CDR3, as DNA: TGCAGCGTTGATTCGCAGGCGCAACGTTCCTATGGCTACACCTTC. Full variable domain (outside the CDR3, taken from reference TRBV29-1 and TRBJ1-2): SAVISQKPSRDICQRGTSLTIQCQVDSQVTMMFWYRQQPGQSLTLIATANQGSEATYESGFVIDKFPISRPNLTFSTLTVSNMSPEDSSIYLCSVDSQAQRSYGYTFGSGTRLTVV.

This clone was observed a single time. The J gene is TRBJ2-7, the V gene TRBV27; a weak D match, TRBD2 (6 bases). Germline CDR1 MNHEY, CDR2 SMNVEV (reference sequence). Trimming cost V 7 bases and J 6 bases, with 13 bases left between them. The CDR3 contains 12 residues. The CDR3 loop is CASTGVASEQYF. The DNA for the CDR3 is TGTGCCAGCACGGGGGTGGCGAGCGAGCAGTACTTC.

The V and J genes are TRBV7-9 and TRBJ1-2; the match to TRBD1 covers 8 bases. The germline CDR1 and CDR2 sequences are SEHNR and FQNEAQ (reference sequence). This CDR3 has 18 amino acids. V dropped 2 bases and J dropped 3; count of bases not matched to a gene: 14. DNA of the CDR3: TGTGCCAGCAGCTTATACGGCGGCCGGCAGGGGGCTCACTATGGCTACACCTTC. It codes for CASSLYGGRQGAHYGYTF.

This clone was detected once. The chain links TRBV28 to TRBJ1-2; TRBD1 matches at 8 bases. The V gene's germline CDR1 is MDHEN and CDR2 SYDVKM. The CDR3 runs 13 residues. The V and J ends lost 1 base and 8 bases, in that order; junction bases with no gene match: 3. CDR3: CASSLLQGGGYTF. Written as DNA, the CDR3 is TGTGCCAGCAGTTTATTACAGGGGGGAGGCTACACCTTC.

This clone has a handful of counts. The V gene is TRBV30, the J gene TRBJ2-3, with D possibly TRBD2 on 6 matching bases. Deletions cut 2 bases from V and 6 bases from J, with 12 bases between. CDR3 length: 13 residues. Germline CDR1 and CDR2: GTSNPN and SVGIG (reference sequence). The CDR3 sequence is CAWSLGGADTQYF. CDR3 nucleotides: TGTGCCTGGAGTCTAGGAGGGGCCGATACGCAGTATTTT.

This rearrangement joins TRBV29-1 to TRBJ1-2; 10 bases are a match to TRBD1. The germline gives CDR1 SQVTM, CDR2 ANQGSEA. The CDR3 contains 16 residues. The junction had 14 bases not matched to a gene; V was cut back by 6 bases and J by 4 bases. The CDR3 bases are TGCAGCGTCCCTGCGGGGGACAGGGGTGGGACCTATGGCTACACCTTC. Translating it yields CSVPAGDRGGTYGYTF.

J is TRBJ2-1 and V is TRBV9, with 7 nucleotides matching TRBD2. There are 13 residues in the CDR3. Germline V gene sequence: CDR1 SGDLS, CDR2 YYNGEE. Trimming removed 4 bases from V and 6 bases from J; junction bases left unmatched: 4. The CDR3 spells CASSPGLLNEQFF. The CDR3 DNA follows: TGTGCCAGCAGCCCGGGACTACTCAATGAGCAGTTCTTC.

This clone came up a few times. The CDR3 reads CASSVHYEQYF. The DNA for the CDR3 is TGTGCCAGCAGTGTACACTACGAGCAGTACTTC. The chain has TRBV6-1 and TRBJ2-7; no firm D call. The CDR3 consists of 11 residues. Germline CDR1 is MNHNS and CDR2 is SASEGT. Deletions cut 4 bases from V and 3 bases from J, with 4 bases between.

The rearrangement joins TRBV14 to TRBJ2-1; D remains unclear. The V end was cut by 2 bases, the J end by 10 bases, with 15 bases between. This CDR3 spans 14 amino acids. Per the germline V gene, CDR1 is SGHDN and CDR2 is FVKESK. The DNA for the CDR3 is TGTGCCAGCAGCCAAAATGTACGTGGAGCAGAGCAGTTCTTC. It encodes CASSQNVRGAEQFF. Combining the CDR3 with reference TRBV14 and TRBJ2-1 gives the whole variable domain EAGVTQFPSHSVIEKGQTVTLRCDPISGHDNLYWYRRVMGKEIKFLLHFVKESKQDESGMPNNRFLAERTGGTYSTLKVQPAELEDSGVYFCASSQNVRGAEQFFGPGTRLTVL.

The chain links TRBV7-6 to TRBJ1-5, with D perhaps TRBD1 (6 bases). V was shortened by 1 base and J by 2 bases, with 18 bases between the two germline ends. This CDR3 has 18 residues. Germline V gene data show CDR1 as SGHVS and CDR2 as FNYEAQ. For the CDR3, the DNA is TGTGCCAGCAGCTTAGAAGTGGGCAGGGGTTATGGCAATCAGCCCCAGCATTTT. It yields the protein CASSLEVGRGYGNQPQHF.

CDR3 amino acids: CASGFGTANTGELFF. The CDR3 region has the DNA TGTGCTAGTGGTTTCGGGACTGCTAACACCGGGGAGCTGTTTTTT. V and J are TRBV12-5 and TRBJ2-2, with D perhaps matching TRBD2 (6 bases). V was clipped by 3 bases and J by 2 bases, with 10 bases between them. In germline, CDR1 is LGHNT, CDR2 FRNRAP. This CDR3 is 15 amino acids long. Looking up the rest from reference TRBV12-5 and TRBJ2-2 gives the full variable domain: DARVTQTPRHKVTEMGQEVTMRCQPILGHNTVFWYRQTMMQGLELLAYFRNRAPLDDSGMPKDRFSAEMPDATLATLKIQPSEPRDSAVYFCASGFGTANTGELFFGEGSRLTVL.

The rearrangement joins TRBV9 to TRBJ1-1; possible D gene TRBD1, 5 bases. This CDR3 has 13 amino acids. The V and J ends lost 5 bases and 6 bases respectively, with 14 bases between them. The germline V gene encodes CDR1 SGDLS and CDR2 YYNGEE. The chain's CDR3 is CASSDQGFPEAFF. The CDR3 DNA reads as TGTGCCAGCAGTGATCAGGGATTTCCTGAAGCTTTCTTT.

The rearrangement joins TRBV30 to TRBJ1-5, with TRBD1 identical over 7 bases. Unmatched junction bases numbered 6, after V lost 2 bases and J lost 2 bases. CDR3 length: 15 residues. CDR1 is GTSNPN, CDR2 SVGIG, per germline (reference sequence). For the CDR3, the DNA is TGTGCCTGGAGTCGACGACAGGGAGGCAATCAGCCCCAGCATTTT. Translation gives CAWSRRQGGNQPQHF.

The rearrangement uses TRBV19 and TRBJ1-1; no clear D. Germline CDR1 and CDR2: LNHDA and SQIVND (reference sequence). The CDR3 runs 13 residues. V was clipped by 1 base and J by 4 bases, with 7 bases between them. The CDR3 reads CASSIVLSTEAFF. In DNA form, the CDR3 reads TGTGCCAGTAGTATAGTCCTATCCACTGAAGCTTTCTTT.

This clone was picked up one time. The chain recombines TRBV23-1 with TRBJ2-5, with 9 nucleotides matching TRBD2. Being an ORF, TRBV23-1 has a function that is uncertain. This CDR3 is built from 18 residues. V lost 4 bases and J lost 5; bases outside the gene matches: 17. The CDR3: CASSPPLGREGSQETQYF. The DNA of the CDR3 is TGCGCCAGCAGTCCGCCCCTGGGGCGGGAGGGCTCCCAGGAGACCCAGTACTTC.

This chain links TRBV5-1 with TRBJ1-2, with D possibly TRBD1 on 5 matching bases. Trimming took off 3 bases at V and 6 bases at J, with 18 bases between the two ends. Per the germline V gene, CDR1 is SGHRS and CDR2 is YFSETQ. The CDR3 contains 15 residues. CDR3 region: CASSWNSGGANGYTF. CDR3 DNA: TGCGCCAGCAGCTGGAACTCGGGGGGTGCGAATGGCTACACCTTC.